The 30 T cell receptor beta chains presented below share a single source sample, sequenced in a study of beta chain features in type 1 diabetes. Expressed TCRB transcripts were sequenced because the isolated RNA had all been reverse transcribed beforehand. Using immunoSEQ multiplex PCR, the repertoire was profiled, and TCRdb retains in-frame clones only, with some absent. The profile shows some 900,000 clones, roughly a sixth of them singletons. Input material: naive CD4+ T cells from blood. These receptors were collected from a woman younger than 35 in good health.

Notes on this clone: This same CDR3 is encoded by further DNA sequences in the sample. The chain joins TRBV11-3 to TRBJ1-1; D ambiguous. Deletions cut 1 base from V and 7 bases from J, with 7 bases between. CDR3 size: 12 residues. CDR1 is SGHNT, CDR2 YENEEA, per germline. CDR3 in DNA: TGTGCCAGCAGCTTAGGTCAGAATGAAGCTTTCTTT. Translating gives CASSLGQNEAFF.

This clone was counted between two and nine times. The chain is built from TRBV9 and TRBJ1-1, with TRBD1 identical over 7 bases. After removal of 3 bases from V and 1 base from J, the junction contained 6 bases not matched to a gene. The germline CDR1 and CDR2 sequences are SGDLS and YYNGEE. The CDR3 length is 15 residues. As DNA, the CDR3 is TGTGCCAGCAGCGCGACCGGGACAGCGAACACTGAAGCTTTCTTT. This codes for CASSATGTANTEAFF. Variable domain in full (rest from reference TRBV9 and TRBJ1-1): DSGVTQTPKHLITATGQRVTLRCSPRSGDLSVYWYQQSLDQGLQFLIQYYNGEERAKGNILERFSAQQFPDLHSELNLSSLELGDSALYFCASSATGTANTEAFFGQGTRLTVV.

The chain carries TRBV7-8 and TRBJ2-1, with D unresolved. Trimming left V 6 bases short and J 3 bases short, with 6 bases between. The CDR3 length is 12 residues. CDR1 is SGHVS and CDR2 is FQNEAQ in the germline V gene. The CDR3: CASSYSYNEQFF. CDR3 nucleotides: TGTGCCAGCAGTTACAGCTACAATGAGCAGTTCTTC.

The V call is TRBV15, the J call TRBJ2-7; 11 bases align to TRBD2. This CDR3 comprises 16 residues. Losses at the gene ends were 5 bases for V and 5 bases for J; bases not matched to a gene: 11. The germline V gene has CDR1 LNHNV and CDR2 YYDKDF (reference sequence). The CDR3: CATSSQPGLAAHEQYF. The CDR3 DNA is TGTGCCACCAGCTCCCAACCGGGACTAGCGGCCCACGAGCAGTACTTC. The full variable domain, with the rest looked up from reference TRBV15 and TRBJ2-7, is DAMVIQNPRYQVTQFGKPVTLSCSQTLNHNVMYWYQQKSSQAPKLLFHYYDKDFNNEADTPDNFQSRRPNTSFCFLDIRSPGLGDTAMYLCATSSQPGLAAHEQYFGPGTRLTVT.

The V gene is TRBV18, the J gene TRBJ2-5; D uncertain. The CDR3 consists of 13 residues. Trimming removed 1 base at V and 5 bases at J, with 8 bases between. CDR1 and CDR2 (germline): KGHSH, LQKENI. The CDR3 here is CASSPLPLETQYF. For the CDR3, the DNA is TGTGCCAGCTCACCACTCCCTTTGGAGACCCAGTACTTC.

This clone was seen a handful of times. The J gene is TRBJ1-4, the V gene TRBV7-2; no clear D. The CDR3 has 15 residues. V was pared by 2 bases and J by 4 bases, with 11 bases between. Germline V gives CDR1 SGHTA, CDR2 FQGNSA. CDR3 sequence: CASSLRAASNEKLFF. The DNA of the CDR3 is TGTGCCAGCAGCTTAAGGGCAGCCAGTAATGAAAAACTGTTTTTT.

The table lists this clone with a few counts. DNA for the CDR3: TGTGCCAGCAGCCAGCTACTAGCATCCCCCACAGATACGCAGTATTTT. Translated, it gives CASSQLLASPTDTQYF. The rearrangement joins TRBV14 to TRBJ2-3, with TRBD2 as a possible D gene (6 bases). CDR3 size: 16 residues. From germline, CDR1 is SGHDN and CDR2 FVKESK. V dropped 3 bases and J dropped 2 bases, with 15 bases sitting between them.

This clone occurred once. This rearrangement joins TRBV6-1 to TRBJ2-1; D not certain. The CDR3 covers 14 residues. Germline values: CDR1 MNHNS, CDR2 SASEGT. V gave up 6 bases and J gave up 0 bases, with 9 bases separating them. The CDR3 loop reads CASRRGSSYNEQFF. For the CDR3, the DNA is TGTGCCAGCAGACGTGGTAGCTCCTACAATGAGCAGTTCTTC.

This clone has just a few counts. CDR3 sequence (DNA): TGTGCCAGCAGCTCCGGGGACGGTGGAAACACCATATATTTT. Amino acid sequence: CASSSGDGGNTIYF. The chain links TRBV7-3 to TRBJ1-3, with D perhaps matching TRBD1 (5 bases). Germline assignment: CDR1 SGHTA and CDR2 FQGTGA. The CDR3 totals 14 residues. V lost 4 bases and J 3 bases, leaving 10 bases between the germline ends.

The J gene is TRBJ1-5, the V gene TRBV19, with a possible D match to TRBD1 (5 bases). V was trimmed by 1 base and J by 4 bases, leaving 8 bases between them. In germline, CDR1 is LNHDA, CDR2 SQIVND (reference sequence). The CDR3 length is 14 residues. The CDR3 spells CASSIGGKNQPQHF. CDR3 DNA sequence: TGTGCCAGTAGTATAGGGGGGAAAAATCAGCCCCAGCATTTT. The whole variable domain, remainder taken from reference TRBV19 and TRBJ1-5, is DGGITQSPKYLFRKEGQNVTLSCEQNLNHDAMYWYRQDPGQGLRLIYYSQIVNDFQKGDIAEGYSVSREKKESFPLTVTSAQKNPTAFYLCASSIGGKNQPQHFGDGTRLSIL.

The V gene is TRBV5-1, the J gene TRBJ2-1; 12 bases match TRBD1. V lost 0 bases to trimming and J lost 10 bases; unmatched junction nucleotides: 11. The CDR3 loop spans 17 amino acids. Germline assignment: CDR1 SGHRS and CDR2 YFSETQ. This CDR3 is CASSLAPVVGQGAEQFF. Written as DNA, the CDR3 is TGCGCCAGCAGCTTGGCCCCCGTTGTGGGACAGGGGGCAGAGCAGTTCTTC.

The chain links TRBV7-2 to TRBJ2-5; possibly TRBD2 for D (6 bases). The CDR3 totals 16 residues. Between the trimmed V and J ends, which lost 3 bases and 2 bases, there was a span of 16 bases. Germline V gene sequence: CDR1 SGHTA, CDR2 FQGNSA. The CDR3: CASSFQVGGTQETQYF. The CDR3, as DNA: TGTGCCAGCAGCTTTCAAGTAGGCGGGACTCAAGAGACCCAGTACTTC.

The V and J genes are TRBV7-2 and TRBJ1-3; 8 bases are a match to TRBD1. The CDR3 extends over 17 amino acids. With 4 bases clipped from V and 2 bases from J, the junction kept 10 bases outside the gene matches. Germline V lookup: CDR1 SGHTA, CDR2 FQGNSA. The CDR3 region has the DNA TGTGCCAGCAGCTGGGACAGGCCCTCCGGAGCTGGAAACACCATATATTTT. Translation gives CASSWDRPSGAGNTIYF.

Only a few counts were recorded for this clone. The chain links TRBV28 to TRBJ2-6; D perhaps matches TRBD2 (6 bases). The germline V gene encodes CDR1 MDHEN and CDR2 SYDVKM. V lost 7 bases to trimming and J lost 3 bases, with 19 bases between them. The CDR3 consists of 17 residues. The CDR3 bases are TGTGCCAGCAACGAGCACGGGGCGGGACGTGGGGCCAACGTCCTGACTTTC. This gives the protein CASNEHGAGRGANVLTF. Together with reference TRBV28 and TRBJ2-6, the CDR3 gives the full variable domain: DVKVTQSSRYLVKRTGEKVFLECVQDMDHENMFWYRQDPGLGLRLIYFSYDVKMKEKGDIPEGYSVSREKKERFSLILESASTNQTSMYLCASNEHGAGRGANVLTFGAGSRLTVL.

This clone has just a few counts. The chain combines TRBV6-1 with TRBJ2-1; 7 nucleotides line up with TRBD1. V was clipped by 3 bases and J by 0 bases; unmatched bases: 8. The CDR3 runs 17 residues. Germline V gene lookup returns CDR1 MNHNS and CDR2 SASEGT. CDR3 protein: CASSDHATGSSYNEQFF. CDR3 DNA: TGTGCCAGCAGTGACCACGCGACAGGGAGCTCCTACAATGAGCAGTTCTTC.

The V gene is TRBV23-1, the J gene TRBJ2-7, with D perhaps matching TRBD2 (6 bases). TRBV23-1 is noted as an ORF with a role that remains uncertain. The CDR3 consists of 16 residues. Trimming removed 2 bases at V and 3 bases at J, with 17 bases between. The CDR3 region is CASSQISIDSGYEQYF. Here the CDR3 DNA reads TGCGCCAGCAGTCAAATTTCGATCGATAGCGGCTACGAGCAGTACTTC.

V gene TRBV5-6 combines with J gene TRBJ1-1; 8 bases line up with TRBD1. Unmatched junction bases numbered 5, after V lost 0 bases and J lost 4 bases. CDR1 and CDR2 from the germline V gene are SGHDT and YYEEEE. The CDR3 loop spans 15 amino acids. In DNA form, the CDR3 reads TGTGCCAGCAGCTTGGTTGCACAGGGGGGCACTGAAGCTTTCTTT. This encodes CASSLVAQGGTEAFF.

V and J are TRBV7-8 and TRBJ1-5, with D hard to call. CDR3 length equals 13 residues. Looked up from germline, CDR1 is SGHVS and CDR2 is FQNEAQ. The V end was cut by 5 bases, the J end by 8 bases, with 13 bases between. The CDR3, as DNA: TGTGCCAGCAGCCTAACCCGAACAGAGCCCCAGCATTTT. Its protein is CASSLTRTEPQHF.

This clone was seen more than once but under ten times. The chain is built from TRBV18 and TRBJ2-1; unclear D gene. Germline CDR1 KGHSH, CDR2 LQKENI. The ends were cut back, 1 base at V and 3 bases at J, with 22 bases in the middle. The CDR3 has 19 residues. The CDR3 coding sequence is TGTGCCAGCTCACCACGACCTCGCTTGGATTCCCTCCTCTACAATGAGCAGTTCTTC. This encodes CASSPRPRLDSLLYNEQFF.

CDR3 sequence: CASSKDSPSRSNQPQHF. Here the CDR3 DNA reads TGTGCCAGTAGTAAGGACAGTCCGAGCCGTTCCAATCAGCCCCAGCATTTT. This chain joins TRBV19 and TRBJ1-5; TRBD1 is a possible D gene (6 bases). Looked up from germline, CDR1 is LNHDA and CDR2 is SQIVND (reference sequence). CDR3 length: 17 amino acids. Trimming left V 4 bases short and J 3 bases short, with 19 bases between.

This clone appeared a few times. Other DNA sequences of this sample code for an identical CDR3. The chain is built from TRBV10-3 and TRBJ2-3, with unresolved D. Per the germline V gene, CDR1 is ENHRY and CDR2 is SYGVKD. V was shortened by 10 bases and J by 1 base, with 6 bases between the two germline ends. The CDR3 covers 11 residues. The CDR3 bases are TGTGCCACCAGAGGCACAGATACGCAGTATTTT. It specifies CATRGTDTQYF.

The J gene is TRBJ2-7, the V gene TRBV5-4; 10 positions match TRBD1. The CDR3 is made up of 15 amino acids. Germline trimming cut 0 bases from V and 5 bases from J; bases unmatched to any gene: 5. From germline, CDR1 is SGHNT and CDR2 YYREEE (reference sequence). The CDR3 here is CASSLVGTGVHEQYF. CDR3 in DNA: TGTGCCAGCAGCTTGGTTGGGACAGGGGTCCACGAGCAGTACTTC. The whole variable domain, filled in from reference TRBV5-4 and TRBJ2-7, reads ETGVTQSPTHLIKTRGQQVTLRCSSQSGHNTVSWYQQALGQGPQFIFQYYREEENGRGNFPPRFSGLQFPNYSSELNVNALELDDSALYLCASSLVGTGVHEQYFGPGTRLTVT.

V gene TRBV5-1 combines with J gene TRBJ2-5; 7 bases align to TRBD2. CDR1 is SGHRS and CDR2 is YFSETQ in the germline V gene. The junction had 9 bases not matched to a gene; V was cut back by 6 bases and J by 7 bases. This CDR3 has 13 amino acids. CDR3 sequence (DNA): TGCGCCAGCAAGTCTAGCGGCACCGTGACCCAGTACTTC. As protein: CASKSSGTVTQYF.

This clone appeared a few times. The rearrangement links TRBV28 to TRBJ2-5; D is possibly TRBD1 (5 bases). V was shortened by 4 bases and J by 4 bases, with 10 bases between the two germline ends. Germline assignment: CDR1 MDHEN and CDR2 SYDVKM. The CDR3 length is 13 residues. The CDR3 bases are TGTGCCAGCAGTTCCCAGGGCCCAGAGACCCAGTACTTC. Amino acids: CASSSQGPETQYF.

This clone was detected only a few times. This rearrangement joins TRBV18 to TRBJ2-1; D not certain. V lost 5 bases and J 5 bases, leaving 10 bases between the germline ends. Germline CDR1 reads KGHSH; CDR2 reads LQKENI. This CDR3 is 13 amino acids long. The CDR3 coding sequence is TGTGCCAGCTCAATCCAGCCGAACAATGAGCAGTTCTTC. Its translation: CASSIQPNNEQFF.

The gene calls are TRBV7-9 and TRBJ1-3; D uncertain. The ends were cut back, 3 bases at V and 4 bases at J, with 13 bases in the middle. The CDR3 is 15 amino acids. Germline V CDR1 and CDR2: SEHNR, FQNEAQ (reference sequence). CDR3 amino acids: CASSFGGGVGNTIYF. As DNA, the CDR3 is TGTGCCAGCAGCTTCGGAGGCGGGGTGGGAAACACCATATATTTT.

The rearrangement uses TRBV2 and TRBJ2-7; D is uncertain. The CDR3 is 13 amino acids. Between the trimmed V and J ends, which lost 4 bases and 3 bases, there was a span of 10 bases. From germline, CDR1 is SNHLY and CDR2 FYNNEI. For the CDR3, the DNA is TGTGCCAGCAGTGTTGGGTATCTCTACGAGCAGTACTTC. This codes for CASSVGYLYEQYF.

In its sample, this clone was seen a few times. The chain joins TRBV2 to TRBJ2-5; TRBD1 aligns across 7 bases. The CDR3 has 16 residues. J lost 6 bases, V lost 6 bases, and 16 bases had no gene match. Per germline, CDR1 SNHLY and CDR2 FYNNEI. Here the CDR3 reads CASRPTGTAARKTQYF. CDR3 DNA sequence: TGTGCCAGCAGACCCACCGGGACAGCGGCTAGGAAGACCCAGTACTTC. Full variable domain (outside the CDR3, taken from reference TRBV2 and TRBJ2-5): EPEVTQTPSHQVTQMGQEVILRCVPISNHLYFYWYRQILGQKVEFLVSFYNNEISEKSEIFDDQFSVERPDGSNFTLKIRSTKLEDSAMYFCASRPTGTAARKTQYFGPGTRLLVL.

V and J are TRBV5-6 and TRBJ1-5; D ambiguous. The V and J ends lost 2 bases and 5 bases respectively, with 11 bases between them. The CDR3 runs 14 residues. Germline V gene sequence: CDR1 SGHDT, CDR2 YYEEEE. The CDR3 nucleotides read TGTGCCAGCAGCTTAGGGCAGAGCTATCAGCCCCAGCATTTT. It translates to CASSLGQSYQPQHF.

The V gene is TRBV19, the J gene TRBJ2-3; D not resolved. The V end was cut by 1 base, the J end by 3 bases, with 5 bases between. Germline CDR1 LNHDA, CDR2 SQIVND (reference sequence). The CDR3 is 13 residues long. The CDR3 DNA reads TGTGCCAGTAGTATAGCGGCTACAGATACGCAGTATTTT. As protein: CASSIAATDTQYF. The variable domain in full, completed from reference TRBV19 and TRBJ2-3, reads DGGITQSPKYLFRKEGQNVTLSCEQNLNHDAMYWYRQDPGQGLRLIYYSQIVNDFQKGDIAEGYSVSREKKESFPLTVTSAQKNPTAFYLCASSIAATDTQYFGPGTRLTVL.